This T cell receptor (beta chain) came from a study of beta chain features in type 1 diabetes. Findings and limits, study-wide: Individuals with type 1 diabetes displayed fewer insertions and more deletions at VDJ junctions. Among all four CD4+ subsets, Type 1 diabetes patients had TCRB CDR3s that were moderately but significantly shorter.

By way of CD45RO/CCR7/CD25/CD127/CD95/CD27, the CD4+ regulatory, stem cell-like memory, central memory and naive cells were sorted. Sequenced material consisted of expressed TCRB transcripts (all of the isolated RNA was reverse transcribed). Assay used: immunoSEQ multiplex PCR; TCRdb lists only in-frame clones, some missing. This table has 100,000 to 150,000 clones, roughly 17% appearing once. This clone was observed a few times. Antigen: not known. The germline V gene encodes CDR1 LNHNV and CDR2 YYDKDF (reference sequence). V dropped 1 base and J dropped 0 bases, with 16 bases sitting between them. The CDR3 covers 18 residues.

This chain connects TRBV15 to TRBJ2-1, with a tentative D call TRBD1 (6 bases). This clonotype originated in a man aged 30 to 39 with type 1 diabetes. What was sequenced was central memory CD4+ T cells from blood. CDR3 nucleotides: TGTGCCACCAGCAGAGTCCCCCCCGGGACAATCTCCTACAATGAGCAGTTCTTC. It is translated as CATSRVPPGTISYNEQFF.